Here is one T cell receptor (beta chain) with its context. The entry originates in a study of T cell clusters in autoimmune cytopenias. At the level of the study: Per sample, median TRB depth was approximately 47,000 reads, yielding a median about 2,400 distinct clonotypes.

The CDR3 is 15 amino acids. The germline V gene encodes CDR1 KGHSH and CDR2 LQKENI. Each sample's input was around 250 ng genomic DNA, 40,000 or so genome equivalents. Multiplex touch-down PCR amplified TRB using TRB-A and TRB-B pools in one tube. TCRdb reanalyzed the multiplex PCR reads and collapses them to one entry per CDR3 protein, without DNA. This table lists 6,500 to 10,000 distinct CDR3 sequences. The receptor was derived from a human donor with an autoimmune cytopenia or autoimmune hepatitis (not recorded which). Sequenced input: peripheral blood. The chain combines TRBV18 with TRBJ2-2; TCRdb indicates TRBD2, and absent DNA this call remains unverified. CDR3 in amino acids: CASSRAGGGTGELFF.